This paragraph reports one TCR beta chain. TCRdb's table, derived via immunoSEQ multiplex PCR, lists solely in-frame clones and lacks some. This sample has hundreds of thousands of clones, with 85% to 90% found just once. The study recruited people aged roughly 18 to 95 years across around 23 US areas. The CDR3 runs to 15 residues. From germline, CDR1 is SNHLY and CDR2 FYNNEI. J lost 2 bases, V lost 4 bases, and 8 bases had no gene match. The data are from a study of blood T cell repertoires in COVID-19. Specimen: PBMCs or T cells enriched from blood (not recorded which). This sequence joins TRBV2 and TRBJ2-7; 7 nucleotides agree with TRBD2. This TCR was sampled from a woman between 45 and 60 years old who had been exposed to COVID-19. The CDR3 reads CASSVSGGQTYEQYF. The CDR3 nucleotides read TGTGCCAGCAGTGTTTCGGGAGGACAAACCTACGAGCAGTACTTC.